This T cell receptor beta chain is from a study of tumor-infiltrating lymphocytes in primary liver carcinoma. Across the whole study: Regardless of tissue type, samples showed similar yields of roughly 3.5 to 7.5 million productive TCRbeta reads. Study-wide results and limits: Overlap in tumor-adjacent and tumor-blood pairs fell below that of tumor region pairs. Blood trailed tumors significantly in top-250-clone fraction (p = 0.039).

Only a few counts were recorded for this clonotype. Its matching antigen is unknown. Relative to the germline gene, one junction end is altered; a read error may explain this. The roughly 20-34 mg bulk tissue piece was not sorted before simultaneous RNA and DNA extraction. Through surgical resection, the patients' primary liver carcinoma was treated. Constant-region priming of approximately 0.55 ug total RNA yielded TCR beta cDNA. Three nested multiplex PCR rounds, a slightly modified ARM-PCR method, built the TCR beta libraries. Forward primers for TRBV1-TRBV30 and a C-beta reverse primer served the first two PCR rounds, at around 9 cycles each. TCRdb independently ran MiXCR on the multiplex PCR reads; one entry per CDR3 protein. In the table there are about 120,000 distinct CDR3 sequences, around two thirds of which are singletons. Germline CDR1 reads SGHAT; CDR2 reads FQNNGV. This CDR3 spans 14 amino acids.

Specimen: tumor-adjacent normal liver tissue. The receptor's source is a woman aged 60-75 years with primary liver carcinoma and hepatitis B virus infection. The rearrangement uses TRBV11-2 and TRBJ2-5, with 7 bases that match TRBD1. The CDR3 coding sequence is TGTGCCAACAGCTCGGGACAGCCCCAAGAGACCCAGTACTTC. It translates to CANSSGQPQETQYF.